The text below deals with one TCR beta chain. Its antigen remains unidentified. Germline CDR1 is SGHTA and CDR2 is FQGNSA. This CDR3 has 14 amino acids. V lost 5 bases and J lost 5, with 16 bases in between. Amplification used 60 Vbeta primers and 13 Jbeta primers. Measured with immunoSEQ multiplex PCR; TCRdb has only the in-frame clones, and not every one. The table includes about 84,000 clones, around four fifths detected once. This record comes from a study of cytomegalovirus exposure and HLA in healthy donors. General study points: The productive fraction for most TCR beta V segments was about 87% or about 30% in an earlier analysis. Associated with cytomegalovirus, according to the listing, were some 180 TCR beta chains.

The study sampled nominally healthy donors, though unrecorded immune exposures were likely. This TCR was sampled from a male donor in good health and CMV-seropositive. Sequenced input: PBMCs. The V gene is TRBV7-2, the J gene TRBJ2-7, with D maybe TRBD2 (6 bases). CDR3 bases: TGTGCCAGCAGCGCGGGACTTTCCAGAAACGAGCAGTACTTC. Translated, it gives CASSAGLSRNEQYF.